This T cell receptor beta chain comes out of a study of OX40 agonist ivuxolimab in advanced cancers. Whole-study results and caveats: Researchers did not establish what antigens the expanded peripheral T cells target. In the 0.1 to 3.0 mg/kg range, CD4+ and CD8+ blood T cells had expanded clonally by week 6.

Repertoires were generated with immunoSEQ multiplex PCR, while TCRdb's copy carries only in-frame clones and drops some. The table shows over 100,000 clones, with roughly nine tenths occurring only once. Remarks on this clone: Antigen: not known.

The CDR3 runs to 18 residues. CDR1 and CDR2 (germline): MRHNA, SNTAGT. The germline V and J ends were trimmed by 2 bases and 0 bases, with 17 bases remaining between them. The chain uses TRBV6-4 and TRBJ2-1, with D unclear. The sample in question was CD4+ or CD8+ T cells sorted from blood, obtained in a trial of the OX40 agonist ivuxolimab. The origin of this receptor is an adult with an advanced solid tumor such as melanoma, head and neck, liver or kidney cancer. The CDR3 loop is CASSDGYSGKSSYNEQFF. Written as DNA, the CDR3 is TGTGCCAGCAGTGACGGGTATAGTGGGAAGAGCTCCTACAATGAGCAGTTCTTC.